The sequence of this T cell receptor beta chain was determined in a study of cytomegalovirus exposure and HLA in healthy donors. Turning to the study itself: The platform used for the 110 or so validation repertoires matched that of the 666 first-cohort repertoires, a later analysis reported.

The data were produced by immunoSEQ multiplex PCR, yet TCRdb's version contains in-frame clones alone and is incomplete. The repertoire includes more than 95,000 clones, about 88% of them detected once, and around 4.1% sits in the top ten. Study-wide results and limits: Subsequent analysis revealed that first-cohort TCR clusters tended to co-occur in the roughly 120 validation repertoires. A few CMV-associated chains proved CMV antigen-specific in vitro. Some public TCRs appeared in many individuals, while most sequences were rare.

Of note for this clone: Antigen: not known.

The sequence derives from a woman in her late teens or twenties in good health and CMV-seropositive. The sequenced material came from PBMCs.

The CDR3 DNA sequence: TGTGCCATCAGCACGACAGGAGAAGCTTTCTTT. This encodes CAISTTGEAFF. The gene calls are TRBV10-3 and TRBJ1-1; weak D call: TRBD1 (6 bases). The CDR3 is 11 residues long. The ends were cut back, 6 bases at V and 8 bases at J, with 10 bases in the middle. The V gene's germline CDR1 is ENHRY and CDR2 SYGVKD.